Below are 9 T cell receptor beta chains sequenced from a single sample in a study of blood T cell repertoires in COVID-19. Sequencing was performed with immunoSEQ multiplex PCR; in TCRdb, only in-frame clones are kept and a portion is missing. The profile shows around 130,000 clones, approximately 80% of them singletons. Sequences were obtained from peripheral blood. The receptor source for this set is a human donor in a cohort sampled during active COVID-19.

This sequence joins TRBV27 and TRBJ2-6; TRBD1 aligns across 7 bases. The CDR3 runs 16 residues. The germline V gene encodes CDR1 MNHEY and CDR2 SMNVEV (reference sequence). V lost 5 bases, J lost 2 bases, and 6 bases stayed unmatched. The CDR3 coding sequence is TGTGCCAGCAGTCTAAACAGGGGAACTGGGGCCAACGTCCTGACTTTC. As protein: CASSLNRGTGANVLTF.

DNA for the CDR3: TGTGCCATCAGTGAGGGAGGTGGGCTGGGTAATTCACCCCTCCACTTT. This translates into CAISEGGGLGNSPLHF. V gene TRBV10-3 combines with J gene TRBJ1-6; no clear D gene. CDR3 length equals 16 residues. Trimming shortened V by 2 bases and J by 6 bases, and 14 bases separated the two germline ends. Germline V lookup: CDR1 ENHRY, CDR2 SYGVKD.

The chain is built from TRBV20-1 and TRBJ2-3; TRBD2 agrees at 11 bases. Germline CDR1 reads DFQATT; CDR2 reads SNEGSKA (reference sequence). The CDR3 is 15 residues long. The trim removed 3 bases at V and 1 base at J, leaving 3 bases unmatched. The CDR3 loop is CSASLTSGGTDTQYF. Written as DNA, the CDR3 is TGCAGTGCTAGTCTGACTAGCGGGGGCACAGATACGCAGTATTTT.

The chain is built from TRBV9 and TRBJ2-3; tentative D call: TRBD2 (7 bases). The CDR3 loop spans 15 amino acids. Looked up from germline, CDR1 is SGDLS and CDR2 is YYNGEE. V lost 4 bases, J lost 4 bases, and 16 bases lay in between. Here the CDR3 reads CASSRGAEVADTQYF. The CDR3 coding sequence is TGTGCCAGCAGCCGGGGGGCAGAGGTGGCAGATACGCAGTATTTT.

The J gene is TRBJ1-2, the V gene TRBV27, with 8 bases aligning to TRBD1. This CDR3 has 12 residues. CDR1 and CDR2 from the germline V gene are MNHEY and SMNVEV (reference sequence). Unmatched junction bases numbered 4, after V lost 6 bases and J lost 7 bases. This CDR3 is CASRKGQGGYTF. DNA for the CDR3: TGTGCCAGCAGGAAAGGACAGGGTGGCTACACCTTC.

The rearrangement links TRBV3-1 (or the pseudogene TRBV3-2) to TRBJ1-2, with D tentatively TRBD1 (6 bases). V was shortened by 5 bases and J by 7 bases, with 14 bases between the two germline ends. The CDR3 totals 13 residues. In germline, CDR1 is LGHDT, CDR2 YNNKEL (reference sequence). The CDR3 DNA reads TGTGCCAGCAGCGCCCGGGACACTGGTGGCTACACCTTC. It translates to CASSARDTGGYTF.

This clone was seen only a few times. The chain couples TRBV7-2 to TRBJ2-5, with TRBD2 matching over 7 bases. The CDR3 spans 13 residues. Looked up from germline, CDR1 is SGHTA and CDR2 is FQGNSA. V was clipped by 7 bases and J by 5 bases; unmatched bases: 7. CDR3 protein: CASTAGVGETQYF. CDR3 sequence (DNA): TGTGCCAGCACCGCGGGGGTTGGGGAGACCCAGTACTTC.

The CDR3 reads CASRQSGGRGYGYTF. The CDR3 DNA reads TGTGCCAGCAGACAGTCAGGGGGAAGAGGCTATGGCTACACCTTC. The rearrangement joins TRBV6-5 to TRBJ1-2; the match to TRBD1 covers 7 bases. The CDR3 length is 15 residues. Germline lookup yields CDR1 MNHEY and CDR2 SVGAGI. After removal of 6 bases from V and 4 bases from J, the junction contained 11 bases not matched to a gene.

The sample holds one count of this clone. The rearrangement links TRBV6-6 to TRBJ1-4, with TRBD1 as a possible D gene (6 bases). The CDR3 extends over 14 amino acids. In germline, CDR1 is MNHNY, CDR2 SVGAGI (reference sequence). Trimming left V 6 bases short and J 8 bases short, with 16 bases between. CDR3 protein: CASSQQGGVEKLFF. CDR3 in DNA: TGTGCCAGCAGCCAACAGGGAGGGGTAGAAAAACTGTTTTTT.